The 8 T cell receptor beta chains given below trace back to one sample, sequenced in a study of blood T cell repertoires in COVID-19. Profiling relied on immunoSEQ multiplex PCR, and the TCRdb table lists in-frame clones only, not all of them. This sample has around 71,000 clones, with 70% to 85% found just once. Sequencing input: peripheral blood. These receptors all come from a man between 65 and 80 years old with acute or convalescent COVID-19.

The chain carries TRBV7-2 and TRBJ1-6; weak D call: TRBD1 (6 bases). The CDR3 covers 14 residues. V lost 4 bases, J lost 10 bases, and 14 bases lay in between. Germline V CDR1 and CDR2: SGHTA, FQGNSA. CDR3 DNA: TGTGCCAGCAGCTCCTCCAGGGGCAGCTCACCCCTCCACTTT. Protein product: CASSSSRGSSPLHF.

The genes are TRBV5-1 and TRBJ2-1, with 8 nucleotides matching TRBD1. CDR3 size: 16 residues. With V trimmed by 0 bases and J by 3 bases, 5 bases remained unmatched. In germline, CDR1 is SGHRS, CDR2 YFSETQ. CDR3 in amino acids: CASSLDGQGRYNEQFF. The DNA for the CDR3 is TGCGCCAGCAGCTTGGATGGACAGGGTCGCTACAATGAGCAGTTCTTC.

The chain links TRBV4-1 to TRBJ1-2; D is unclear. V was clipped by 0 bases and J by 4 bases, with 15 bases between them. Per the germline V gene, CDR1 is MGHRA and CDR2 is YSYEKL. This CDR3 spans 16 amino acids. DNA for the CDR3: TGCGCCAGCAGCCAAGATGAAGCCCAAAGGAGCTATGGCTACACCTTC. Its protein is CASSQDEAQRSYGYTF.

This clone was detected a few times. The chain has TRBV30 and TRBJ1-1; TRBD1 is a possible D gene (5 bases). V was pared by 5 bases and J by 5 bases, with 9 bases between. The CDR3 sequence is 11 residues long. Germline CDR1 reads GTSNPN; CDR2 reads SVGIG (reference sequence). In nucleotides, the CDR3 is TGTGCCTGGGGTAGACAGACTGAAGCTTTCTTT. This gives the protein CAWGRQTEAFF.

The chain has TRBV7-7 and TRBJ2-6; 9 positions agree with TRBD1. The V segment lost 5 bases and the J segment 0 bases; nucleotides outside the gene matches: 5. Germline assignment: CDR1 SSHAT and CDR2 FNYEAQ (reference sequence). The CDR3 extends over 17 amino acids. In DNA, the CDR3 is TGTGCCAGCAGCCCCGGGACAGGGCCCTCTGGGGCCAACGTCCTGACTTTC. Encoded protein: CASSPGTGPSGANVLTF.

The chain links TRBV21-1 to TRBJ1-1. TRBV21-1 is an annotated pseudogene. This CDR3 has 14 amino acids. The CDR3 DNA is TGTGCCAGCAGCAAAGCCGGGGAGGACACTGAAGCTTTCTTT. Translated, it gives CASSKAGEDTEAFF.

This clone was seen more than once but under ten times. V usage is TRBV5-6 and J usage is TRBJ1-1; D gene unclear. V gave up 3 bases and J gave up 3 bases, with 6 bases separating them. Germline lookup yields CDR1 SGHDT and CDR2 YYEEEE. This CDR3 comprises 12 residues. The CDR3 region has the DNA TGTGCCAGCAGCTCCCAGGACACTGAAGCTTTCTTT. It is translated as CASSSQDTEAFF. Full variable domain (rest looked up from reference TRBV5-6 and TRBJ1-1): DAGVTQSPTHLIKTRGQQVTLRCSPKSGHDTVSWYQQALGQGPQFIFQYYEEEERQRGNFPDRFSGHQFPNYSSELNVNALLLGDSALYLCASSSQDTEAFFGQGTRLTVV.

CDR3 DNA sequence: TGTGCCAGCAATAGACAGGGGGCAGGAGATACGCAGTATTTT. The encoded protein is CASNRQGAGDTQYF. The chain recombines TRBV3-1 (or the pseudogene TRBV3-2) with TRBJ2-3, with 10 bases fitting TRBD1. The CDR3 loop spans 14 amino acids. V gave up 7 bases and J gave up 5 bases; unmatched junction bases: 6. CDR1 is LGHDT, CDR2 YNNKEL, per germline (reference sequence).